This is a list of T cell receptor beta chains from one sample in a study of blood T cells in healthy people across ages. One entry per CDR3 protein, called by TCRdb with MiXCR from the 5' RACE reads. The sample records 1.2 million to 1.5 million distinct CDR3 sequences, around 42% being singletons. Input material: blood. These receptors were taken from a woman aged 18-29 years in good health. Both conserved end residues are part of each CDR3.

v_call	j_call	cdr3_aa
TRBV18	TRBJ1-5	CASSPSTPGDQPQHF
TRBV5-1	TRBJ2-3	CASSLGLDSTSTDTQYF
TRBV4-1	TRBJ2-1	CASSQAVMGEFHSEQFF
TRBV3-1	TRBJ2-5	CASSQEELAGGPGEQYF
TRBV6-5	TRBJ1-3	CASSRDRAIPGNTIYF
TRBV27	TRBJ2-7	CASSLSRLSSSYEQYF
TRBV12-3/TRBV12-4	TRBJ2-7	CASSSGGRYEQYF
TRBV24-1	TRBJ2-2	CATRDRGDGELFF
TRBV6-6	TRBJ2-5	CASSPLSTGGRETQYF
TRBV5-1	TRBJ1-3	CASSSRNLNSGNTIYF